This T cell receptor (beta chain) was identified in a study of T cells after yellow fever vaccination. Looking at the study overall: Fractions containing few cells were prepared with SMART-Seq v4 Ultra Low Input. The study, taken as a whole, reports: Abundant clonotypes from the bulk population could contaminate FACS-sorted repertoires.

Unmatched junction bases numbered 4, after V lost 2 bases and J lost 0 bases. The CDR3 is 15 residues long. Per the germline V gene, CDR1 is SGDLS and CDR2 is YYNGEE. 5'RACE template switching added a universal primer site and UMIs to TCR cDNA. TCRdb re-called the 5' RACE reads through MiXCR, storing one row per CDR3 protein. The data contain 150,000 to 200,000 distinct CDR3 sequences, approximately 6.2% of them singletons. This clonotype was recorded many times. The antigen is undetermined. The rearrangement joins TRBV9 to TRBJ1-2; 7 bases are a match to TRBD1. Specimen: CD4+ T cells sorted from PBMCs, collected on the day of the first yellow fever vaccination. This receptor was taken from a man aged 18 to 35 who received the YFV17D yellow fever vaccine. The CDR3 here is CASSVGQASNYGYTF. As DNA, the CDR3 is TGTGCCAGCAGCGTCGGACAGGCTTCTAACTATGGCTACACCTTC.